The entry that follows covers one T cell receptor (beta chain) sequence. The data originate from a study of blood T cell repertoires in COVID-19. About the research overall: The United States, Italy and Spain were the sources of the acute and convalescent COVID-19 samples.

Between the trimmed V and J ends, which lost 0 bases and 0 bases, there was a span of 7 bases. This CDR3 has 14 amino acids. CDR1 and CDR2 (germline): SGHRS, YFSETQ. Per the authors' pipeline: How many nucleated cells were present was estimated from reference gene primer amplification. The table came from immunoSEQ multiplex PCR; TCRdb's copy has only in-frame clones and leaves some out. The V and J calls and clone size were taken over from that table, and D and trimming were inferred from the DNA. Counted here are around 300,000 clones, approximately 89% occurring once; the ten biggest clones make up roughly a tenth. Either two negative PCRs, clearance, or symptom resolution qualified Cohort 3 donors as recovered.

The chain couples TRBV5-1 to TRBJ2-7; D uncertain. Sequencing was performed on PBMCs or T cells enriched from blood (not recorded which). This sequence was found in a woman younger than 45 who had recovered from COVID-19. CDR3 sequence: CASSLAGLSYEQYF. DNA of the CDR3: TGCGCCAGCAGCTTGGCAGGTCTCTCCTACGAGCAGTACTTC.